The 11 T cell receptor beta chains in this list originate from one sample, sequenced in a study of shared clonotypes between healthy human individuals. Sequenced by immunoSEQ multiplex PCR; TCRdb stores in-frame clones only, minus some. The sample has around 720,000 clones; about 80% are singletons. Sequencing used memory CD4+ T cells sorted from blood. The subset here: CD45RA-negative fraction. These receptors all come from a woman in her 30s in good health.

The CDR3 loop is CASQGRSYGYTF. The CDR3 DNA reads as TGTGCCTCACAGGGTAGATCCTATGGCTACACCTTC. The chain couples TRBV30 to TRBJ1-2, with D possibly matching TRBD1 (6 bases). Trimming took off 7 bases at V and 4 bases at J, with 13 bases between the two ends. In germline, CDR1 is GTSNPN, CDR2 SVGIG (reference sequence). The CDR3 runs to 12 residues.

This chain uses TRBV13 with TRBJ1-1; no clear D gene. Trimming pared 0 bases from V and 6 bases from J, leaving 11 bases between. The CDR3 has 14 residues. Germline CDR1 is PRHDT and CDR2 is FYEKMQ (reference sequence). DNA of the CDR3: TGTGCCAGCAGCTTAGGTCCGGGTCTCCCTGAAGCTTTCTTT. Translation: CASSLGPGLPEAFF.

The chain links TRBV21-1 to TRBJ2-3; TRBD1 was called by the table and not checked on the DNA. TRBV21-1 is described as a pseudogene. The CDR3 length is 15 residues. CDR3 protein: CASSPNEGDADTQYF. The DNA for the CDR3 is TGTGCCAGCAGCCCTAACGAGGGGGATGCAGATACGCAGTATTTT.

The chain couples TRBV9 to TRBJ2-1; 9 bases agree with TRBD2. V gave up 2 bases and J gave up 2 bases; unmatched junction bases: 8. The CDR3 length is 17 residues. The germline gives CDR1 SGDLS, CDR2 YYNGEE. The CDR3, as DNA: TGTGCCAGCAGCGTTCGTCCCGGGACTAGCACCTACAATGAGCAGTTCTTC. Protein: CASSVRPGTSTYNEQFF. The whole variable domain, remainder taken from reference TRBV9 and TRBJ2-1, is DSGVTQTPKHLITATGQRVTLRCSPRSGDLSVYWYQQSLDQGLQFLIQYYNGEERAKGNILERFSAQQFPDLHSELNLSSLELGDSALYFCASSVRPGTSTYNEQFFGPGTRLTVL.

This clone was observed once. The gene calls are TRBV7-9 and TRBJ2-5; D gene unclear. Germline V gene sequence: CDR1 SEHNR, CDR2 FQNEAQ (reference sequence). CDR3 length: 11 amino acids. Trimming took 4 bases from V and 3 from J, leaving 3 bases between them. The CDR3 region is CASSYEETQYF. The CDR3 DNA sequence: TGTGCCAGCAGCTACGAAGAGACCCAGTACTTC.

The chain has TRBV7-9 and TRBJ2-5; 10 bases fit TRBD1. CDR3 length: 17 residues. The trim removed 4 bases at V and 1 base at J, leaving 9 bases unmatched. Per the germline V gene, CDR1 is SEHNR and CDR2 is FQNEAQ (reference sequence). The CDR3 DNA follows: TGTGCCAGCAGCTCCCGGGACAGGGGCTCGCCCCAAGAGACCCAGTACTTC. Translating gives CASSSRDRGSPQETQYF.

This chain links TRBV27 with TRBJ2-1, with D possibly being TRBD2 (5 bases). The ends were cut back, 8 bases at V and 3 bases at J, with 17 bases in the middle. This CDR3 region has 15 residues. The germline gives CDR1 MNHEY, CDR2 SMNVEV (reference sequence). Here the CDR3 DNA reads TGTGCCAGCCGGGTCGCGCGAGGGAGCTACAATGAGCAGTTCTTC. It specifies CASRVARGSYNEQFF.

The V gene is TRBV7-8, the J gene TRBJ2-5; 7 nucleotides line up with TRBD1. V shed 5 bases and J 6 bases; nucleotides not matched to a gene: 9. CDR1 is SGHVS and CDR2 is FQNEAQ in the germline V gene. CDR3 length: 14 residues. This chain's CDR3 is CASSARQGRQTQYF. CDR3 in DNA: TGTGCCAGCAGCGCCCGACAGGGTCGGCAGACCCAGTACTTC.

The chain combines TRBV4-2 with TRBJ1-2; D ambiguous. Germline CDR1 is LGHNA and CDR2 is YNFKEQ. The CDR3 totals 15 residues. Trimming pared 0 bases from V and 2 bases from J, leaving 10 bases between. CDR3 in DNA: TGTGCCAGCAGCCAAGATCACGGAGCCAACTATGGCTACACCTTC. The encoded protein is CASSQDHGANYGYTF.

V is TRBV10-3 and J is TRBJ1-1, with TRBD1 as a possible D gene (5 bases). The CDR3 consists of 13 residues. The V end lost 6 bases, the J end lost 4 bases, and 12 bases lay between the germline ends. Germline V gene lookup returns CDR1 ENHRY and CDR2 SYGVKD. The CDR3 DNA follows: TGTGCCATCAGGGGGACTGTTCTCACTGAAGCTTTCTTT. Encoded protein: CAIRGTVLTEAFF.

The chain joins TRBV27 to TRBJ2-3; 8 nucleotides agree with TRBD2. The V segment lost 5 bases and the J segment 2 bases; nucleotides outside the gene matches: 6. The CDR3 is 15 residues long. Germline V lookup: CDR1 MNHEY, CDR2 SMNVEV (reference sequence). For the CDR3, the DNA is TGTGCCAGCAGTCCAGGAGCGGGAGACACAGATACGCAGTATTTT. Translating gives CASSPGAGDTDTQYF.